The 6 T cell receptor beta chains below come from one sample, sequenced in a study of T-cell memory formation after mild COVID-19. In TCRdb, the 5' RACE reads were re-called with MiXCR into one record per CDR3 protein. In the table there are 470,000 or so distinct CDR3 sequences, around a sixth of which are singletons. Sequencing used PBMCs or a T cell subset sorted from them (not recorded which). The receptors stem from an adult woman who had mild COVID-19 (a few samples of this study predate the infection). Cell type and time point are not known.

This clonotype was counted at least ten times. This chain links TRBV2 with TRBJ1-3; D unclear. The CDR3 covers 16 residues. The germline V gene encodes CDR1 SNHLY and CDR2 FYNNEI. Between the trimmed V and J ends, which lost 4 bases and 0 bases, there was a span of 13 bases. CDR3 DNA: TGTGCCAGCAGTGCGAGGTGGTCGAACTCTGGAAACACCATATATTTT. Amino acid sequence: CASSARWSNSGNTIYF. The complete variable domain, with remaining parts taken from reference TRBV2 and TRBJ1-3, reads EPEVTQTPSHQVTQMGQEVILRCVPISNHLYFYWYRQILGQKVEFLVSFYNNEISEKSEIFDDQFSVERPDGSNFTLKIRSTKLEDSAMYFCASSARWSNSGNTIYFGEGSWLTVV.

The chain combines TRBV23-1 with TRBJ2-1; TRBD1 matches 7 bases. TRBV23-1 counts as an open reading frame of uncertain function. The length of the CDR3 is 15 residues. V lost 2 bases to trimming and J lost 2 bases; unmatched junction nucleotides: 3. The CDR3 DNA is TGCGCCAGCAGTCAAGGACAGGTTCCCTACAATGAGCAGTTCTTC. Its protein product is CASSQGQVPYNEQFF.

This sequence joins TRBV7-8 and TRBJ1-1, with a weak D call TRBD1 (5 bases). This CDR3 spans 14 amino acids. V was cut by 0 bases and J by 6 bases, with 11 bases left in between. CDR1 and CDR2 from the germline V gene are SGHVS and FQNEAQ. In DNA, the CDR3 is TGTGCCAGCAGCTTAGCGCTGGGGGTCGCTGAAGCTTTCTTT. It encodes CASSLALGVAEAFF.

The gene calls are TRBV5-1 and TRBJ2-7, with 11 bases fitting TRBD1. V trimming: 4 bases; J trimming: 4 bases; junction bases outside the gene matches: 10. CDR3 length: 16 residues. The germline V gene encodes CDR1 SGHRS and CDR2 YFSETQ. This CDR3 is CASSLRDRGSDYEQYF. CDR3 bases: TGCGCCAGCAGCCTCCGGGACAGGGGGTCTGATTACGAGCAGTACTTC. Looking up the rest from reference TRBV5-1 and TRBJ2-7 gives the full variable domain: KAGVTQTPRYLIKTRGQQVTLSCSPISGHRSVSWYQQTPGQGLQFLFEYFSETQRNKGNFPGRFSGRQFSNSRSEMNVSTLELGDSALYLCASSLRDRGSDYEQYFGPGTRLTVT.

The gene calls are TRBV25-1 and TRBJ2-7, with no clear D. Germline V CDR1 and CDR2: MGHDK, SYGVNS. The CDR3 covers 13 residues. With 1 base removed from V and 5 bases from J, the gap between germline ends came to 9 bases. CDR3 coding DNA: TGTGCCAGCAGTGAATCCAACGGTGACGAGCAGTACTTC. Its protein product is CASSESNGDEQYF.

This clonotype turned up a few times. This chain uses TRBV6-1 with TRBJ2-1; 10 nucleotides align to TRBD2. Germline loops: CDR1 MNHNS, CDR2 SASEGT. The CDR3 loop spans 16 amino acids. Trimming removed 7 bases from V and 2 bases from J; junction bases left unmatched: 8. CDR3 residues: CASKASGSTAYNEQFF. CDR3 nucleotide sequence: TGTGCCAGCAAGGCTAGCGGGAGTACGGCCTACAATGAGCAGTTCTTC.